The 29 T cell receptor beta chains reported below all come from one sample, sequenced in a study of cytomegalovirus exposure and HLA in healthy donors. Amplification used 60 Vbeta primers and 13 Jbeta primers. The repertoire was sequenced with immunoSEQ multiplex PCR; TCRdb's copy has only in-frame clones and lacks some. The profile shows roughly 130,000 clones, around 80% of them singletons. Source material: PBMCs. The receptors shown here come from a human donor in good health.

CDR3 DNA: TGTGCCAGCAGTTTAGAATCGCCCGAGATCTTCTATTACAATGAGCAGTTCTTC. Its translation is CASSLESPEIFYYNEQFF. J is TRBJ2-1 and V is TRBV27; unclear D gene. The V end lost 2 bases, the J end lost 4 bases, and 21 bases lay between the germline ends. The CDR3 sequence is 18 residues long. The germline CDR1 and CDR2 sequences are MNHEY and SMNVEV (reference sequence).

This chain uses TRBV5-6 with TRBJ2-1, with 11 bases lining up with TRBD2. V was clipped by 1 base and J by 5 bases; unmatched bases: 2. From germline, CDR1 is SGHDT and CDR2 YYEEEE. CDR3 size: 15 residues. The CDR3 here is CASSLLTSGDNEQFF. DNA of the CDR3: TGTGCCAGCAGCTTGTTGACTAGCGGGGACAATGAGCAGTTCTTC.

The rearrangement uses TRBV21-1 and TRBJ1-2; the table's D gene call, TRBD1, was not cross checked with the DNA. TRBV21-1 is marked as a pseudogene. This CDR3 region has 12 residues. CDR3 in DNA: TGTGCCAGCAGCAGACAGGGGTATGGCTACACCTTC. This gives the protein CASSRQGYGYTF.

V is TRBV7-3 and J is TRBJ2-3; TRBD2 agrees at 7 bases. The CDR3 consists of 14 residues. Per germline, CDR1 SGHTA and CDR2 FQGTGA. Losses at the gene ends were 5 bases for V and 6 bases for J; bases not matched to a gene: 8. The CDR3 here is CASSRLGGRDTQYF. In nucleotides, the CDR3 is TGTGCCAGCAGCCGCCTCGGGGGGAGGGATACGCAGTATTTT.

This clone was seen only once. The chain is built from TRBV13 and TRBJ2-2; 8 bases match TRBD1. The germline gives CDR1 PRHDT, CDR2 FYEKMQ (reference sequence). The V gene end was trimmed by 5 bases and the J gene end by 2 bases; junction bases not matched to a gene: 4. The CDR3 is 15 residues long. Here the CDR3 DNA reads TGTGCCAGCAGCCCAGGACAGGGAAACACCGGGGAGCTGTTTTTT. Its protein product is CASSPGQGNTGELFF.

V gene TRBV2 combines with J gene TRBJ1-5, with 7 positions matching TRBD1. The CDR3 extends over 13 amino acids. CDR1 SNHLY and CDR2 FYNNEI come from the germline V gene. V trimming: 6 bases; J trimming: 5 bases; junction bases outside the gene matches: 4. The CDR3 reads CASRRDRDQPQHF. The CDR3 nucleotides are TGTGCCAGCAGGAGGGACAGAGATCAGCCCCAGCATTTT.

The rearrangement joins TRBV18 to TRBJ1-2, with TRBD1 matching 8 bases. The CDR3 has 15 residues. J gave up 4 bases and V 2 bases, and 6 bases lay outside the gene matches. Per the germline V gene, CDR1 is KGHSH and CDR2 is LQKENI. The CDR3 is CASSPSGQGAYGYTF. The CDR3 DNA is TGTGCCAGCTCACCATCCGGACAGGGTGCCTATGGCTACACCTTC. The complete variable domain, with remaining parts taken from reference TRBV18 and TRBJ1-2, reads NAGVMQNPRHLVRRRGQEARLRCSPMKGHSHVYWYRQLPEEGLKFMVYLQKENIIDESGMPKERFSAEFPKEGPSILRIQQVVRGDSAAYFCASSPSGQGAYGYTFGSGTRLTVV.

The table lists this clone with a count of one. The rearrangement uses TRBV13 and TRBJ1-6; 7 nucleotides line up with TRBD1. Germline V gene lookup returns CDR1 PRHDT and CDR2 FYEKMQ (reference sequence). Germline trimming cut 4 bases from V and 8 bases from J; bases unmatched to any gene: 5. CDR3 length: 14 residues. CDR3 sequence (DNA): TGTGCCAGCAGCTCCCGGGACAGCTATTCACCCCTCCACTTT. It specifies CASSSRDSYSPLHF. Based on the CDR3 plus reference TRBV13 and TRBJ1-6, the full variable domain is AAGVIQSPRHLIKEKRETATLKCYPIPRHDTVYWYQQGPGQDPQFLISFYEKMQSDKGSIPDRFSAQQFSDYHSELNMSSLELGDSALYFCASSSRDSYSPLHFGNGTRLTVT.

Here the CDR3 DNA reads TGCGCCAGCAGGGGGCCTGGGGCCAACGTCCTGACTTTC. It translates to CASRGPGANVLTF. The V call is TRBV4-1, the J call TRBJ2-6, with D perhaps matching TRBD1 (5 bases). V lost 6 bases and J 2 bases, leaving 5 bases between the germline ends. Germline V gives CDR1 MGHRA, CDR2 YSYEKL. The CDR3 spans 13 residues.

The chain carries TRBV27 and TRBJ2-1; 9 bases line up with TRBD1. The CDR3 spans 16 residues. V trimming: 3 bases; J trimming: 3 bases; junction bases outside the gene matches: 6. Germline V gene sequence: CDR1 MNHEY, CDR2 SMNVEV (reference sequence). CDR3 nucleotide sequence: TGTGCCAGCAGTTTTATTGGGACAGGGCGCTACAATGAGCAGTTCTTC. Amino acids: CASSFIGTGRYNEQFF.

Remarks on this clone: The junction departs from the called germline gene at one end, perhaps through a read error. The J gene is TRBJ1-1, the V gene TRBV7-9; no firm D call. Germline-derived CDR1 and CDR2 are SEHNR and FQNEAQ (reference sequence). This CDR3 is 12 amino acids long. Here the CDR3 reads CSSSLVSDEAFF. In DNA, the CDR3 is TGTTCCAGCAGCTTAGTTTCAGATGAAGCTTTCTTT.

The chain carries TRBV10-3 and TRBJ2-5, with 7 bases aligning to TRBD1. V lost 0 bases, J lost 1 base, and 11 bases stayed unmatched. The CDR3 loop spans 18 amino acids. CDR1 and CDR2 from the germline V gene are ENHRY and SYGVKD. The DNA for the CDR3 is TGTGCCATCAGTGAGTCGACCCCGGGACAGCCTTTCCAAGAGACCCAGTACTTC. Protein sequence: CAISESTPGQPFQETQYF.

The chain couples TRBV7-8 to TRBJ1-4; D remains ambiguous. The V and J ends lost 6 bases and 8 bases respectively, with 13 bases between them. Germline values: CDR1 SGHVS, CDR2 FQNEAQ. CDR3 length: 13 amino acids. The CDR3 sequence: CASRPMGREKLFF. CDR3 DNA: TGTGCCAGCAGACCCATGGGGAGGGAAAAACTGTTTTTT.

V usage is TRBV7-2 and J usage is TRBJ2-7, with 10 bases matching TRBD2. Germline CDR1 reads SGHTA; CDR2 reads FQGNSA. Trimming took 4 bases from V and 2 from J; bases not matched to a gene: 2. The CDR3 has 14 residues. The CDR3 DNA sequence: TGTGCCAGCAGCTCGACTAGCGGGCCCTACGAGCAGTACTTC. Its translation: CASSSTSGPYEQYF.

This chain connects TRBV5-1 to TRBJ2-3; a weak D match, TRBD2 (7 bases). V lost 4 bases and J lost 5, with 20 bases in between. Germline V gene data show CDR1 as SGHRS and CDR2 as YFSETQ. The length of the CDR3 is 16 residues. Written as DNA, the CDR3 is TGCGCCAGCAGCAAGCAGCCTGGGGAGGGGGAAGATACGCAGTATTTT. This codes for CASSKQPGEGEDTQYF.

The chain employs TRBV19 and TRBJ1-1; perhaps TRBD1 as D (5 bases). This CDR3 comprises 14 residues. CDR1 LNHDA and CDR2 SQIVND come from the germline V gene (reference sequence). Trimming pared 4 bases from V and 4 bases from J, leaving 13 bases between. CDR3 sequence (DNA): TGTGCCAGTAGTACCGCAGGGATGAGCACTGAAGCTTTCTTT. This gives the protein CASSTAGMSTEAFF.

This clone appeared a single time. The V call is TRBV5-6, the J call TRBJ2-7; D might be TRBD2 (5 bases). Deletions cut 4 bases from V and 6 bases from J, with 20 bases between. Looked up from germline, CDR1 is SGHDT and CDR2 is YYEEEE. The CDR3 covers 15 residues. CDR3: CASSTVGGSSPEQYF. CDR3 in DNA: TGTGCCAGCAGCACGGTTGGTGGGAGTTCGCCCGAGCAGTACTTC.

The chain combines TRBV27 with TRBJ2-1, with TRBD1 identical over 7 bases. V shed 4 bases and J 6 bases; nucleotides not matched to a gene: 9. The CDR3 runs 15 residues. Germline assignment: CDR1 MNHEY and CDR2 SMNVEV (reference sequence). CDR3 residues: CASSSGGRLLNEQFF. In nucleotides, the CDR3 is TGTGCCAGCAGTTCAGGGGGTAGGCTCCTCAATGAGCAGTTCTTC.

The rearrangement uses TRBV27 and TRBJ2-7, with 10 bases fitting TRBD2. The CDR3 sequence is 16 residues long. The J segment lost 4 bases and the V segment lost 2 bases, leaving 8 bases of the junction unmatched. From germline, CDR1 is MNHEY and CDR2 SMNVEV (reference sequence). CDR3 residues: CASSLSGGAGAYEQYF. CDR3 nucleotides: TGTGCCAGCAGTTTAAGCGGGGGGGCCGGTGCGTACGAGCAGTACTTC.

V and J are TRBV5-1 and TRBJ2-7; 8 bases map to TRBD2. The length of the CDR3 is 17 residues. The trim removed 0 bases at V and 3 bases at J, leaving 11 bases unmatched. Germline values: CDR1 SGHRS, CDR2 YFSETQ. The CDR3 bases are TGCGCCAGCAGCTTGGAAGGACTAGCTTGGGGGAACTACGAGCAGTACTTC. Its protein product is CASSLEGLAWGNYEQYF.

V is TRBV6-6 and J is TRBJ2-2; possibly TRBD1 for D (5 bases). V lost 2 bases and J 7 bases, leaving 8 bases between the germline ends. The CDR3 sequence is 13 residues long. Germline values: CDR1 MNHNY, CDR2 SVGAGI (reference sequence). This CDR3 is CASSYGADGELFF. As DNA, the CDR3 is TGTGCCAGCAGTTACGGGGCGGACGGGGAGCTGTTTTTT.

The V gene is TRBV19, the J gene TRBJ1-2; D is uncertain. This CDR3 is 13 amino acids long. Germline CDR1 reads LNHDA; CDR2 reads SQIVND (reference sequence). V dropped 5 bases and J dropped 7 bases, with 14 bases sitting between them. CDR3 sequence (DNA): TGTGCCAGTAGTCCGGCGGGGTTCCGTGGCTACACCTTC. Translated: CASSPAGFRGYTF.

The V call is TRBV27, the J call TRBJ2-7, with a possible D match to TRBD1 (5 bases). Germline CDR1 MNHEY, CDR2 SMNVEV (reference sequence). Trimming removed 6 bases from V and 3 bases from J, with 15 bases in between. The CDR3 has 14 amino acids. The CDR3 coding sequence is TGTGCCAGCAGATCTCGGACACTACGCTACGAGCAGTACTTC. This codes for CASRSRTLRYEQYF.

The rearrangement uses TRBV5-1 and TRBJ1-6; D is unclear. The length of the CDR3 is 15 residues. Germline loops: CDR1 SGHRS, CDR2 YFSETQ. V lost 4 bases to trimming and J lost 9 bases, with 17 bases between them. CDR3 sequence reads: CASSRESINGSPLHF. The CDR3 nucleotides are TGCGCCAGCAGCCGAGAATCCATAAACGGTTCACCCCTCCACTTT. Together with reference TRBV5-1 and TRBJ1-6, the CDR3 gives the full variable domain: KAGVTQTPRYLIKTRGQQVTLSCSPISGHRSVSWYQQTPGQGLQFLFEYFSETQRNKGNFPGRFSGRQFSNSRSEMNVSTLELGDSALYLCASSRESINGSPLHFGNGTRLTVT.

The chain uses TRBV4-1 and TRBJ1-5, with D possibly TRBD1 on 5 matching bases. V lost 0 bases, J lost 7 bases, and 13 bases lay in between. This CDR3 comprises 15 residues. Looked up from germline, CDR1 is MGHRA and CDR2 is YSYEKL. CDR3: CASSQDTSGDQPQHF. DNA of the CDR3: TGCGCCAGCAGCCAAGATACAAGCGGGGACCAGCCCCAGCATTTT.

The rearrangement uses TRBV15 and TRBJ2-2; D ambiguous. Deletions cut 3 bases from V and 6 bases from J, with 5 bases between. The V gene's germline CDR1 is LNHNV and CDR2 YYDKDF (reference sequence). This CDR3 is 12 amino acids long. The CDR3 region has the DNA TGTGCCACCAGCAGGGGCCCCGGGGAGCTGTTTTTT. As protein: CATSRGPGELFF.

The chain couples TRBV6-1 to TRBJ1-6; D uncertain. The CDR3 is 16 amino acids. Per the germline V gene, CDR1 is MNHNS and CDR2 is SASEGT. Trimming removed 1 base at V and 3 bases at J, with 10 bases between. The CDR3 sequence: CASSEDDYFYNSPLHF. For the CDR3, the DNA is TGTGCCAGCAGTGAAGATGACTACTTCTATAATTCACCCCTCCACTTT.

The V gene is TRBV6-1, the J gene TRBJ1-1, with a possible D match to TRBD1 (5 bases). V lost 11 bases, J lost 4 bases, and 17 bases lay in between. CDR3 length: 13 amino acids. From germline, CDR1 is MNHNS and CDR2 SASEGT. CDR3 coding DNA: TGTGCCTCTCGGATGGGGCATGGCACTGAAGCTTTCTTT. Translation: CASRMGHGTEAFF.

The CDR3 region is CASRGRGLVSNEQFF. The CDR3 DNA reads as TGTGCCAGTAGGGGGAGGGGATTAGTTTCGAATGAGCAGTTCTTC. V and J are TRBV19 and TRBJ2-1; 7 bases align to TRBD2. V gave up 6 bases and J gave up 7 bases; unmatched junction bases: 12. Germline V lookup: CDR1 LNHDA, CDR2 SQIVND (reference sequence). This CDR3 comprises 15 residues.